One sample yielded the 25 T cell receptor beta chains listed below, sequenced in a study of cytomegalovirus exposure and HLA in healthy donors. PCR amplification relied on 60 Vbeta primers (plus 13 Jbeta primers). Repertoires were generated with immunoSEQ multiplex PCR, while TCRdb's copy carries only in-frame clones and drops some. The sample has 160,000 or so clones; 60% to 80% are singletons. The source material was PBMCs. Receptors were obtained from a man between 18 and 29 years old in good health and CMV-seropositive.

The chain has TRBV7-9 and TRBJ2-5; TRBD1 agrees at 7 bases. CDR3 size: 14 residues. Losses at the gene ends were 5 bases for V and 1 base for J; bases not matched to a gene: 4. CDR1 and CDR2 (germline): SEHNR, FQNEAQ (reference sequence). This CDR3 is CASSGDRVQETQYF. Written as DNA, the CDR3 is TGTGCCAGCAGCGGCGACAGGGTCCAAGAGACCCAGTACTTC.

J is TRBJ1-4 and V is TRBV27; 7 nucleotides match TRBD1. There are 13 residues in the CDR3. The germline gives CDR1 MNHEY, CDR2 SMNVEV (reference sequence). The V gene end was trimmed by 6 bases and the J gene end by 5 bases; junction bases not matched to a gene: 3. The CDR3: CASRRQGNEKLFF. CDR3 nucleotides: TGTGCCAGCAGAAGACAGGGAAATGAAAAACTGTTTTTT.

CDR3 protein: CASSFDYRDRGGNTIYF. The DNA of the CDR3 is TGTGCCAGCAGTTTCGATTACAGGGACCGGGGCGGAAACACCATATATTTT. The chain employs TRBV28 and TRBJ1-3; a weak D match, TRBD1 (6 bases). The V gene lost 3 bases and the J gene lost 4 bases, with 19 bases spanning the gap. The CDR3 spans 17 residues. Germline-derived CDR1 and CDR2 are MDHEN and SYDVKM.

This sequence joins TRBV19 and TRBJ2-5; TRBD1 matches at 9 bases. Trimming removed 3 bases from V and 10 bases from J; junction bases left unmatched: 6. The length of the CDR3 is 13 residues. CDR1 LNHDA and CDR2 SQIVND come from the germline V gene (reference sequence). The CDR3 sequence is CASSMGRQGVQYF. CDR3 DNA sequence: TGTGCCAGTAGTATGGGTAGACAGGGGGTCCAGTACTTC.

This CDR3 is CASSYQGEQFF. The CDR3 coding sequence is TGTGCCAGCAGCTACCAGGGGGAGCAGTTCTTC. The V gene is TRBV7-9, the J gene TRBJ2-1, with D possibly TRBD1 on 6 matching bases. The germline V gene encodes CDR1 SEHNR and CDR2 FQNEAQ (reference sequence). CDR3 length equals 11 residues. V was clipped by 4 bases and J by 10 bases, with 8 bases between them.

The rearrangement joins TRBV6-5 to TRBJ1-1, with TRBD1 matching over 8 bases. V shed 6 bases and J 4 bases; nucleotides not matched to a gene: 7. Per germline, CDR1 MNHEY and CDR2 SVGAGI. The CDR3 consists of 14 residues. CDR3 protein: CASRQDDRGTEAFF. The CDR3 DNA reads as TGTGCCAGCAGACAGGATGACAGGGGCACTGAAGCTTTCTTT.

This chain uses TRBV6-6 with TRBJ2-3, with TRBD2 matching 9 bases. The J segment lost 4 bases and the V segment lost 7 bases, leaving 6 bases of the junction unmatched. Germline CDR1 reads MNHNY; CDR2 reads SVGAGI (reference sequence). The CDR3 has 14 amino acids. The CDR3 DNA reads as TGTGCCAGCATGGCGGGGGGGGCCGCAGATACGCAGTATTTT. Its translation is CASMAGGAADTQYF.

This chain links TRBV30 with TRBJ1-2; TRBD1 aligns across 9 bases. The V and J ends lost 4 bases and 5 bases, in that order; junction bases with no gene match: 11. The CDR3 is made up of 15 amino acids. Germline assignment: CDR1 GTSNPN and CDR2 SVGIG (reference sequence). The DNA for the CDR3 is TGTGCCTGGAAAAAAAACAGGGGGCTCGGGTATGGCTACACCTTC. Its protein product is CAWKKNRGLGYGYTF. Using reference TRBV30 and TRBJ1-2 for the parts outside the CDR3, the full variable domain is SQTIHQWPATLVQPVGSPLSLECTVEGTSNPNLYWYRQAAGRGLQLLFYSVGIGQISSEVPQNLSASRPQDRQFILSSKKLLLSDSGFYLCAWKKNRGLGYGYTFGSGTRLTVV.

The chain joins TRBV5-1 to TRBJ1-1; 8 bases match TRBD1. V shed 1 base, J shed 1 base, and the junction held 6 bases outside the gene matches. The CDR3 loop spans 16 amino acids. Looked up from germline, CDR1 is SGHRS and CDR2 is YFSETQ. The CDR3 sequence is CASSLRAGGENTEAFF. CDR3 DNA: TGCGCCAGCAGCTTGAGAGCAGGGGGCGAGAACACTGAAGCTTTCTTT.

The chain recombines TRBV15 with TRBJ2-5; D remains ambiguous. V was trimmed by 1 base and J by 4 bases, leaving 4 bases between them. The CDR3 runs 12 residues. In germline, CDR1 is LNHNV, CDR2 YYDKDF (reference sequence). The CDR3 region is CATSRVRETQYF. The CDR3 DNA follows: TGTGCCACCAGCAGAGTGCGAGAGACCCAGTACTTC.

The chain recombines TRBV29-1 with TRBJ1-4; weak D call: TRBD1 (5 bases). Between the trimmed V and J ends, which lost 0 bases and 5 bases, there was a span of 16 bases. In germline, CDR1 is SQVTM, CDR2 ANQGSEA. The length of the CDR3 is 16 residues. CDR3: CSVEDPIDSQNEKLFF. CDR3 bases: TGCAGCGTTGAAGATCCGATCGACAGCCAAAATGAAAAACTGTTTTTT. Full variable domain (missing parts from reference TRBV29-1 and TRBJ1-4): SAVISQKPSRDICQRGTSLTIQCQVDSQVTMMFWYRQQPGQSLTLIATANQGSEATYESGFVIDKFPISRPNLTFSTLTVSNMSPEDSSIYLCSVEDPIDSQNEKLFFGSGTQLSVL.

The V and J genes are TRBV7-2 and TRBJ1-2; unclear D gene. The CDR3 has 13 residues. Trimming stripped 0 bases from V and 4 bases from J, with 6 bases between. Germline V gives CDR1 SGHTA, CDR2 FQGNSA. This chain's CDR3 is CASSLAGSYGYTF. In nucleotides, the CDR3 is TGTGCCAGCAGCTTAGCAGGGAGCTATGGCTACACCTTC.

The chain carries TRBV7-2 and TRBJ2-7; D is unclear. The germline V gene has CDR1 SGHTA and CDR2 FQGNSA. V dropped 5 bases and J dropped 4 bases, with 18 bases sitting between them. This CDR3 is built from 15 residues. The CDR3 coding sequence is TGTGCCAGCAGCCTCGACGGAGACTCCTCATACGAGCAGTACGTC. Protein: CASSLDGDSSYEQYV.

This sequence joins TRBV28 and TRBJ1-2; TRBD1 agrees at 11 bases. Per the germline V gene, CDR1 is MDHEN and CDR2 is SYDVKM. V lost 5 bases and J lost 6; bases outside the gene matches: 8. This CDR3 has 15 residues. The CDR3 region has the DNA TGTGCCAGCAGTCCCTATCCGGACAGGGGGCATGGCTACACCTTC. It encodes CASSPYPDRGHGYTF.

The chain joins TRBV2 to TRBJ1-2; the D is unclear. The V end was cut by 6 bases, the J end by 5 bases, with 10 bases between. Germline V CDR1 and CDR2: SNHLY, FYNNEI. The CDR3 is 12 residues long. The CDR3 loop reads CASRREEYGYTF. For the CDR3, the DNA is TGTGCCAGCAGGAGGGAAGAATATGGCTACACCTTC. The full variable domain, rest sourced from reference TRBV2 and TRBJ1-2, is EPEVTQTPSHQVTQMGQEVILRCVPISNHLYFYWYRQILGQKVEFLVSFYNNEISEKSEIFDDQFSVERPDGSNFTLKIRSTKLEDSAMYFCASRREEYGYTFGSGTRLTVV.

On this clone: Other DNA sequences in the sample encode the same CDR3. The V and J genes are TRBV9 and TRBJ2-3; 7 nucleotides align to TRBD2. The V segment lost 2 bases and the J segment 2 bases; nucleotides outside the gene matches: 2. The CDR3 extends over 14 amino acids. Germline values: CDR1 SGDLS, CDR2 YYNGEE. The CDR3 coding sequence is TGTGCCAGCAGCGTGGGGACTACCACAGATACGCAGTATTTT. Translation gives CASSVGTTTDTQYF.

V and J are TRBV9 and TRBJ2-4, with D perhaps matching TRBD1 (6 bases). The germline gives CDR1 SGDLS, CDR2 YYNGEE. Between the trimmed V and J ends, which lost 0 bases and 6 bases, there was a span of 10 bases. This CDR3 spans 14 amino acids. The CDR3 region is CASSVGKQGNIQYF. The CDR3 coding sequence is TGTGCCAGCAGCGTAGGGAAACAGGGAAACATTCAGTACTTC.

The chain combines TRBV7-3 with TRBJ2-5; weak D call: TRBD2 (6 bases). Deletions cut 2 bases from V and 2 bases from J, with 15 bases between. CDR3 length equals 16 residues. Per the germline V gene, CDR1 is SGHTA and CDR2 is FQGTGA. For the CDR3, the DNA is TGTGCCAGCAGCTTAGCGGGAACCTTGGGGCAAGAGACCCAGTACTTC. It translates to CASSLAGTLGQETQYF.

The rearrangement uses TRBV6-5 and TRBJ2-7, with 9 bases matching TRBD1. Germline CDR1 MNHEY, CDR2 SVGAGI. The V gene end was trimmed by 8 bases and the J gene end by 4 bases; junction bases not matched to a gene: 6. The CDR3 totals 13 residues. This chain's CDR3 is CASARDREYEQYV. In DNA, the CDR3 is TGTGCCAGCGCCCGGGACAGGGAGTACGAGCAGTACGTC.

Comments on this clone: The identical CDR3 is also encoded by other nucleotide sequences in the sample. J is TRBJ2-7 and V is TRBV4-1; 12 positions match TRBD2. The CDR3 has 15 residues. Germline V gives CDR1 MGHRA, CDR2 YSYEKL. The V and J ends lost 4 bases and 2 bases, in that order; junction bases with no gene match: 3. In nucleotides, the CDR3 is TGCGCCAGCAGCCGCCTAGCGGGGGGGCCCTACGAGCAGTACGTC. It specifies CASSRLAGGPYEQYV.

The chain uses TRBV29-1 and TRBJ1-1; no definite D call. The CDR3 is made up of 12 amino acids. V lost 8 bases, J lost 1 base, and 11 bases lay in between. Germline assignment: CDR1 SQVTM and CDR2 ANQGSEA. The CDR3 loop reads CSTSPGNTEAFF. DNA for the CDR3: TGCAGCACATCTCCAGGGAACACTGAAGCTTTCTTT.

The chain has TRBV7-9 and TRBJ2-2, with TRBD2 matching over 10 bases. Unmatched junction bases numbered 2, after V lost 4 bases and J lost 6 bases. Germline V gene data show CDR1 as SEHNR and CDR2 as FQNEAQ (reference sequence). The CDR3 extends over 14 amino acids. The CDR3 DNA reads as TGTGCCAGCAGCTACGGACTAGCGGCCGGGGAGCTGTTTTTT. Encoded protein: CASSYGLAAGELFF.

The chain carries TRBV4-1 and TRBJ2-3, with 8 nucleotides matching TRBD1. V gave up 0 bases and J gave up 6 bases; unmatched junction bases: 8. Germline lookup yields CDR1 MGHRA and CDR2 YSYEKL. The CDR3 is 16 residues long. This CDR3 reads CASSQEYDRGVDTQYF. CDR3 DNA sequence: TGCGCCAGCAGCCAAGAGTATGACAGGGGAGTGGATACGCAGTATTTT.

The CDR3 spells CASSMRGSGNTIYF. The CDR3 coding sequence is TGTGCCAGTAGTATGCGAGGGTCCGGAAACACCATATATTTT. This chain uses TRBV19 with TRBJ1-3; the D is unclear. Looked up from germline, CDR1 is LNHDA and CDR2 is SQIVND (reference sequence). The V end lost 3 bases, the J end lost 4 bases, and 10 bases lay between the germline ends. The CDR3 loop spans 14 amino acids.

V usage is TRBV27 and J usage is TRBJ1-5; D not certain. Germline values: CDR1 MNHEY, CDR2 SMNVEV (reference sequence). Trimming took off 2 bases at V and 0 bases at J, with 11 bases between the two ends. There are 16 residues in the CDR3. The CDR3 DNA sequence: TGTGCCAGCAGTTTAACGGGAGCCTATAGCAATCAGCCCCAGCATTTT. It encodes CASSLTGAYSNQPQHF.